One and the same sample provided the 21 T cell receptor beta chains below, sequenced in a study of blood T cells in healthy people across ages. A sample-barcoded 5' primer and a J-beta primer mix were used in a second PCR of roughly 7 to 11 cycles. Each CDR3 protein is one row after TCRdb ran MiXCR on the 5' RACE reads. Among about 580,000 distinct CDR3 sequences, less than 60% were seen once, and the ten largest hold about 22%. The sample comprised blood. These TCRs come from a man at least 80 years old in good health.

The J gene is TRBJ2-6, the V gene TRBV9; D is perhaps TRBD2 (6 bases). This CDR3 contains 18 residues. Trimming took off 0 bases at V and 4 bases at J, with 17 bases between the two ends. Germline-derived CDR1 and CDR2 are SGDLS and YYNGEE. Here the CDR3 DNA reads TGTGCCAGCAGCGTAGATCCCGACGGGGGAGCCGGGGCCAACGTCCTGACTTTC. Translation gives CASSVDPDGGAGANVLTF.

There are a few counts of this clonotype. DNA for the CDR3: TGTGCCAGCAGCGCGACTAGCGGGAATACAGATACGCAGTATTTT. It codes for CASSATSGNTDTQYF. The chain recombines TRBV7-3 with TRBJ2-3, with 11 bases matching TRBD2. V gave up 5 bases and J gave up 3 bases; unmatched junction bases: 4. From germline, CDR1 is SGHTA and CDR2 FQGTGA. There are 15 residues in the CDR3.

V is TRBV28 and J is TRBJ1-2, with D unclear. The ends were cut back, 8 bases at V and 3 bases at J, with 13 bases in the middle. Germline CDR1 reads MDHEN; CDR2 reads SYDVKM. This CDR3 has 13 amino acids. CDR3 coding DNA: TGTGCCAGCTCCCCGATTGGTCACTATGGCTACACCTTC. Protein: CASSPIGHYGYTF.

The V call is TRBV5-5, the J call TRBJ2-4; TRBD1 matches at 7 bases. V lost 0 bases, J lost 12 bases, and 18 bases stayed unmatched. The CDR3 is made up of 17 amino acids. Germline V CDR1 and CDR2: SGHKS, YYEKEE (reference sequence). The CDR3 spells CASSLVSGRTGATDQYF. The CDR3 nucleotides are TGTGCCAGCAGCTTGGTATCGGGGCGGACAGGAGCTACTGATCAGTACTTC.

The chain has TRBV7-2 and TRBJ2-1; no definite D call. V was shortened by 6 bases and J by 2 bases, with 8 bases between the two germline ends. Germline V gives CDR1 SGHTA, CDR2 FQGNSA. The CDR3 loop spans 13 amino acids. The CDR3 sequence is CASRQPPYNEQFF. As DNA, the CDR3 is TGTGCCAGCAGACAGCCTCCCTACAATGAGCAGTTCTTC.

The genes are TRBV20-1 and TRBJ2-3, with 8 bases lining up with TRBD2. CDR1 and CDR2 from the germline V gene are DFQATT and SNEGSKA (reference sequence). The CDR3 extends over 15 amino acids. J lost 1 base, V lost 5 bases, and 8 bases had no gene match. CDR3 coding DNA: TGCAGTGCTGGGGGGTTTAGCGGGGGCACAGATACGCAGTATTTT. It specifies CSAGGFSGGTDTQYF.

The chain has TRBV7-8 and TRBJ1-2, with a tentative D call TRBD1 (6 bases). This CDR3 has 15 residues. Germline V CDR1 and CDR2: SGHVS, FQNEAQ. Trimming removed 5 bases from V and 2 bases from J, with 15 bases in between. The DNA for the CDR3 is TGTGCCAGCAGCACAGAGGGGGTCCCCAACTATGGCTACACCTTC. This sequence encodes CASSTEGVPNYGYTF.

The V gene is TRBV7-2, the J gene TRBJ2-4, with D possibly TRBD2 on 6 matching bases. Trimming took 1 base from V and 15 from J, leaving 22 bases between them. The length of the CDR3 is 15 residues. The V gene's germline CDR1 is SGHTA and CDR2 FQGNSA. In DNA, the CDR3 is TGTGCCAGCAGCTTAGAACGACTAGGTGGCGGAGCATCGTACTTC. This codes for CASSLERLGGGASYF.

The CDR3 region is CASSLDPGRGRANIQYF. CDR3 DNA: TGTGCCAGCAGCTTAGACCCTGGGCGGGGGCGGGCAAACATTCAGTACTTC. V is TRBV7-2 and J is TRBJ2-4, with TRBD2 as a possible D gene (7 bases). Germline loops: CDR1 SGHTA, CDR2 FQGNSA. V lost 1 base and J lost 6, with 19 bases in between. CDR3 length: 17 residues.

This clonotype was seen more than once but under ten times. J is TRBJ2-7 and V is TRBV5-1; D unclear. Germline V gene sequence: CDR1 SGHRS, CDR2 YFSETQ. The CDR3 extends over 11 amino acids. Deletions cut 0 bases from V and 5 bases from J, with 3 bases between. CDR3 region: CASSLADEQYF. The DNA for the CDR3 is TGCGCCAGCAGCTTGGCTGACGAGCAGTACTTC.

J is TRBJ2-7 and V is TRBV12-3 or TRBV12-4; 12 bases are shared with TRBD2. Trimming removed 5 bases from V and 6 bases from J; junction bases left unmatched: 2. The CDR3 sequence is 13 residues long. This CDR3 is CASSRGLAGEQYF. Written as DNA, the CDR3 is TGTGCCAGCAGTAGGGGACTAGCGGGCGAGCAGTACTTC.

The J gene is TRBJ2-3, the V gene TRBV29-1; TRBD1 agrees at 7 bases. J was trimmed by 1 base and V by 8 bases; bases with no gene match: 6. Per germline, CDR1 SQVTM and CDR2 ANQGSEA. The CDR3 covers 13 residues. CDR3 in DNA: TGCAGCACCGAGCAGGGGGGCACAGATACGCAGTATTTT. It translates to CSTEQGGTDTQYF.

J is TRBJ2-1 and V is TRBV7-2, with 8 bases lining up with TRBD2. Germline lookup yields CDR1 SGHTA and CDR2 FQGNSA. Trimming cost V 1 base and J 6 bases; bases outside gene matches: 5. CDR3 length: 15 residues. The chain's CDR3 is CASSLVLAGGNEQFF. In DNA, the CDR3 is TGTGCCAGCAGCTTAGTGCTAGCGGGCGGCAATGAGCAGTTCTTC.

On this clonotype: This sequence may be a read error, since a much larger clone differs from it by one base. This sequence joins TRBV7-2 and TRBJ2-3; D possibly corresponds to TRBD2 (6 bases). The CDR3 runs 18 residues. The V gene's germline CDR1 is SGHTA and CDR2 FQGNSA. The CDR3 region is CVSSLYGYGGGTTDTQYF. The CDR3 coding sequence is TGTGTCAGCAGCTTATATGGGTACGGGGGAGGAACCACAGATACGCAGTATTTT.

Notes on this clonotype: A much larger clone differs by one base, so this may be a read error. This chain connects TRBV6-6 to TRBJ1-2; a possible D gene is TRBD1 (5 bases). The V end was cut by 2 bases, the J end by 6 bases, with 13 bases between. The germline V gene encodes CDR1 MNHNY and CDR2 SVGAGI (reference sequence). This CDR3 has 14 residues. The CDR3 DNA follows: TGTGCCAGCAGTTACGGCCTGGACAAGGATGGCTACACCTTC. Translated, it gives CASSYGLDKDGYTF.

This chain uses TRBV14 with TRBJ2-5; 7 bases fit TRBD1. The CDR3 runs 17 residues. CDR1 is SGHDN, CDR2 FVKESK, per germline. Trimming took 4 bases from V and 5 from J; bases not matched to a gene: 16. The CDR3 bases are TGTGCCAGCAGCCCCCATCGAGGGACAGCCATCCGGGAGACCCAGTACTTC. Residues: CASSPHRGTAIRETQYF.

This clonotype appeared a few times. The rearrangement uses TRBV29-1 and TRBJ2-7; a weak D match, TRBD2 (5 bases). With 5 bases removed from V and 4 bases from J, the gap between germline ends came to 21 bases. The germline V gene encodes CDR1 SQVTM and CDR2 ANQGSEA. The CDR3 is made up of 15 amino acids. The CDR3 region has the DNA TGCAGCGTTAGTCTAGCTCACGAGTTGAGGTACGAGCAGTACTTC. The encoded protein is CSVSLAHELRYEQYF.

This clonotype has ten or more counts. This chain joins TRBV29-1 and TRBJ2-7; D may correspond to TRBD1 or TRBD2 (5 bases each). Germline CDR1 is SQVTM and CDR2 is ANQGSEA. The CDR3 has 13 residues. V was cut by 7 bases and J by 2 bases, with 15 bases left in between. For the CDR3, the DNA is TGCAGCGCTGGGGACGCATACACCTACGAGCAGTACTTC. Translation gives CSAGDAYTYEQYF.

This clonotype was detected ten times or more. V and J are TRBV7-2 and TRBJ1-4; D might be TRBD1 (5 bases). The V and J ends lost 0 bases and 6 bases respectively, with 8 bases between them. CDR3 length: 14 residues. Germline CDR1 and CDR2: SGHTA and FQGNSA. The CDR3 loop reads CASSLAGVDEKLFF. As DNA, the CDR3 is TGTGCCAGCAGCTTAGCGGGGGTGGATGAAAAACTGTTTTTT.

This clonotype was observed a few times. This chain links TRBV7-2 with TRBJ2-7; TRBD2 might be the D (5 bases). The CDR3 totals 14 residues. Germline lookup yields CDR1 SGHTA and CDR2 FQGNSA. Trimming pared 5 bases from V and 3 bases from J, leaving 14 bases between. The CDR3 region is CASSPTGVVYEQYF. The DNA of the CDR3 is TGTGCCAGCAGCCCCACCGGGGTGGTCTACGAGCAGTACTTC.

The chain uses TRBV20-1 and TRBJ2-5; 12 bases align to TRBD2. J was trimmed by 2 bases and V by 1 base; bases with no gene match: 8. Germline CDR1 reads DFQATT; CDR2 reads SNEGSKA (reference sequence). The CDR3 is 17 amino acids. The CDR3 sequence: CSARGLAGGSSQETQYF. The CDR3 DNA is TGCAGTGCTAGAGGTCTAGCGGGAGGGTCGAGTCAAGAGACCCAGTACTTC.